A single sample gave rise to the 16 T cell receptor beta chains below, sequenced in a study of T cell repertoires in cytomegalovirus infection. No antigen is known for these receptors. TCRdb used MiXCR to reprocess the reads, holding one entry per CDR3 protein. Here the sample spans roughly 730,000 distinct CDR3 sequences, approximately 33% being singletons. Sequenced material: cultured PBMCs, taken from culture after CMV antigen stimulation. Source of these receptors: a human donor in good health (CMV status not recorded). Some clones in this sample may be carry-over from other donors' samples.

This rearrangement joins TRBV7-6 to TRBJ1-2, with TRBD1 as a possible D gene (6 bases). CDR3 length equals 15 residues. Trimming shortened V by 2 bases and J by 7 bases, and 17 bases separated the two germline ends. CDR1 is SGHVS, CDR2 FNYEAQ, per germline. This CDR3 is CASSLRQGFTIGYTF. The CDR3, as DNA: TGTGCCAGCAGCTTACGTCAGGGGTTTACAATTGGCTACACCTTC.

The chain uses TRBV4-1 and TRBJ1-6; 7 bases map to TRBD1. V was pared by 0 bases and J by 0 bases, with 5 bases of the junction left unmatched. The CDR3 sequence is 18 residues long. From germline, CDR1 is MGHRA and CDR2 YSYEKL. CDR3 loop: CASSQDDRVSSYNSPLHF. The CDR3 DNA follows: TGCGCCAGCAGCCAAGATGACAGGGTTTCCTCCTATAATTCACCCCTCCACTTT.

This clonotype was detected a few times. The V gene is TRBV12-3 or TRBV12-4, the J gene TRBJ2-5; 10 bases are shared with TRBD2. V shed 2 bases, J shed 2 bases, and the junction held 5 bases outside the gene matches. The CDR3 extends over 16 amino acids. CDR3 in amino acids: CASSLSSGGYQETQYF. The CDR3 DNA reads as TGTGCCAGCAGTTTATCTAGCGGGGGTTATCAAGAGACCCAGTACTTC.

This clonotype was seen many times. V and J are TRBV7-9 and TRBJ1-2; D perhaps matches TRBD1 (6 bases). Germline loops: CDR1 SEHNR, CDR2 FQNEAQ (reference sequence). V lost 6 bases to trimming and J lost 8 bases, with 19 bases between them. This CDR3 spans 14 amino acids. CDR3 nucleotides: TGTGCCAGCAGGCCTGGGGGCACAGTGGAAGGCTACACCTTC. Residues: CASRPGGTVEGYTF. Supplemented by reference TRBV7-9 and TRBJ1-2, the full variable domain reads DTGVSQNPRHKITKRGQNVTFRCDPISEHNRLYWYRQTLGQGPEFLTYFQNEAQLEKSRLLSDRFSAERPKGSFSTLEIQRTEQGDSAMYLCASRPGGTVEGYTFGSGTRLTVV.

This clonotype was found a few times. The chain uses TRBV20-1 and TRBJ1-1; 9 positions match TRBD1. Germline V gene data show CDR1 as DFQATT and CDR2 as SNEGSKA (reference sequence). The CDR3 has 16 residues. V shed 2 bases and J 1 base; nucleotides not matched to a gene: 8. The CDR3 nucleotides read TGCAGTGCTAGACCCCCAGACAGGGGGGCGAACACTGAAGCTTTCTTT. Translated: CSARPPDRGANTEAFF.

The gene calls are TRBV12-3 or TRBV12-4 and TRBJ2-3; 9 bases are a match to TRBD2. The CDR3 is 17 residues long. The V and J ends lost 2 bases and 2 bases, in that order; junction bases with no gene match: 8. CDR3 sequence (DNA): TGTGCCAGCAGTTTATCAAGCGGGGGGCGCTACACAGATACGCAGTATTTT. Residues: CASSLSSGGRYTDTQYF.

This clonotype has just a few counts. The J gene is TRBJ1-2, the V gene TRBV12-3 or TRBV12-4, with a weak D call TRBD1 (5 bases). This CDR3 is 12 amino acids long. V lost 6 bases, J lost 14 bases, and 19 bases lay in between. The CDR3 DNA reads as TGTGCCAGCAGCTTTGGGGCAGACCGCTGGACCTTC. Translation: CASSFGADRWTF.

In this sample, this clonotype turned up a few times. The chain recombines TRBV6-2 or TRBV6-3 with TRBJ1-6; no definite D call. The CDR3 is made up of 15 amino acids. Germline V CDR1 and CDR2: MNHEY, SVGEGT. Between the trimmed V and J ends, which lost 6 bases and 5 bases, there was a span of 14 bases. This chain's CDR3 is CASREAIGNNSPLHF. CDR3 nucleotide sequence: TGTGCCAGCAGGGAGGCAATTGGGAATAATTCACCCCTCCACTTT.

The chain employs TRBV27 and TRBJ1-1, with 7 bases matching TRBD1. Germline V gene data show CDR1 as MNHEY and CDR2 as SMNVEV (reference sequence). The V and J ends lost 3 bases and 6 bases, in that order; junction bases with no gene match: 1. The CDR3 has 12 amino acids. In DNA, the CDR3 is TGTGCCAGCAGTTTCGGGACAGCTGAAGCTTTCTTT. Translated: CASSFGTAEAFF.

This chain uses TRBV6-1 with TRBJ1-6; D remains ambiguous. Trimming left V 1 base short and J 9 bases short, with 7 bases between. The germline CDR1 and CDR2 sequences are MNHNS and SASEGT. CDR3 length: 13 amino acids. This chain's CDR3 is CASSEESGSPLHF. The CDR3 DNA follows: TGTGCCAGCAGTGAAGAATCAGGTTCACCCCTCCACTTT.

The chain combines TRBV20-1 with TRBJ2-1; D is perhaps TRBD2 (7 bases). Germline loops: CDR1 DFQATT, CDR2 SNEGSKA (reference sequence). The germline V and J ends were trimmed by 3 bases and 3 bases, with 15 bases remaining between them. The CDR3 is made up of 15 amino acids. CDR3 nucleotide sequence: TGCAGTGCTAGTGGGGGGGGCAATAGCTACAATGAGCAGTTCTTC. Its protein product is CSASGGGNSYNEQFF.

The chain uses TRBV7-9 and TRBJ1-2; 8 bases line up with TRBD1. In germline, CDR1 is SEHNR, CDR2 FQNEAQ (reference sequence). The V segment lost 5 bases and the J segment 1 base; nucleotides outside the gene matches: 6. CDR3 length: 15 residues. The CDR3 sequence is CASSRTGNLNYGYTF. For the CDR3, the DNA is TGTGCCAGCAGCCGGACAGGGAATCTTAACTATGGCTACACCTTC.

The V call is TRBV7-2, the J call TRBJ1-3; no clear D. Trimming stripped 0 bases from V and 0 bases from J, with 6 bases between. Germline V gene sequence: CDR1 SGHTA, CDR2 FQGNSA. The CDR3 contains 15 residues. The CDR3, as DNA: TGTGCCAGCAGCTTAGCGGCACGCTCTGGAAACACCATATATTTT. Protein: CASSLAARSGNTIYF. Full variable domain (outside the CDR3, taken from reference TRBV7-2 and TRBJ1-3): GAGVSQSPSNKVTEKGKDVELRCDPISGHTALYWYRQSLGQGLEFLIYFQGNSAPDKSGLPSDRFSAERTGGSVSTLTIQRTQQEDSAVYLCASSLAARSGNTIYFGEGSWLTVV.

This sequence joins TRBV20-1 and TRBJ2-7, with D tentatively TRBD2 (7 bases). The germline gives CDR1 DFQATT, CDR2 SNEGSKA (reference sequence). V was clipped by 0 bases and J by 0 bases, with 9 bases between them. The CDR3 covers 14 residues. Here the CDR3 DNA reads TGCAGTGCTAGAGACGGGGGGCTCTCCTACGAGCAGTACTTC. Translated, it gives CSARDGGLSYEQYF.

This chain connects TRBV2 to TRBJ1-2, with D possibly matching TRBD1 (5 bases). V was shortened by 2 bases and J by 0 bases, with 7 bases between the two germline ends. CDR1 is SNHLY and CDR2 is FYNNEI in the germline V gene. The CDR3 extends over 14 amino acids. The CDR3 coding sequence is TGTGCCAGCAGTGAAATCAGGGCTAACTATGGCTACACCTTC. This gives the protein CASSEIRANYGYTF.

The chain employs TRBV7-9 and TRBJ1-4, with unresolved D. The CDR3 covers 13 residues. The V gene lost 5 bases and the J gene lost 6 bases, with 10 bases spanning the gap. Germline CDR1 SEHNR, CDR2 FQNEAQ (reference sequence). CDR3 protein: CASSSGSYEKLFF. The CDR3 DNA is TGTGCCAGCAGCAGTGGGAGTTATGAAAAACTGTTTTTT. The complete variable domain, with remaining parts taken from reference TRBV7-9 and TRBJ1-4, reads DTGVSQNPRHKITKRGQNVTFRCDPISEHNRLYWYRQTLGQGPEFLTYFQNEAQLEKSRLLSDRFSAERPKGSFSTLEIQRTEQGDSAMYLCASSSGSYEKLFFGSGTQLSVL.